One sample yielded the 30 T cell receptor beta chains listed below, sequenced in a study of cytotoxic CD8 clonotypes in ibrutinib-treated CLL. Sequencing used immunoSEQ multiplex PCR; TCRdb keeps in-frame clones, though not all of them. The sample includes around 70,000 clones, about nine tenths seen only once; the top ten take approximately 3.1%. Specimen: PBMCs, collected after 12 months of ibrutinib treatment. The source is a human donor with chronic lymphocytic leukemia.

The CDR3 DNA reads TGTGCCAGCAGCTTGGTGGGCTCCTACAATGAGCAGTTCTTC. Its translation is CASSLVGSYNEQFF. The chain carries TRBV7-3 and TRBJ2-1; D ambiguous. The V and J ends lost 3 bases and 0 bases respectively, with 6 bases between them. Germline V gene sequence: CDR1 SGHTA, CDR2 FQGTGA. CDR3 length: 14 amino acids.

The chain has TRBV7-3 and TRBJ2-1; tentatively, D is TRBD2 (6 bases). Germline lookup yields CDR1 SGHTA and CDR2 FQGTGA. V was clipped by 5 bases and J by 5 bases, with 13 bases between them. CDR3 length: 14 residues. The CDR3 loop reads CASSPLGGNNEQFF. The CDR3 nucleotides read TGTGCCAGCAGCCCCTTGGGAGGCAACAATGAGCAGTTCTTC.

V and J are TRBV4-3 and TRBJ2-7; tentatively, D is TRBD2 (6 bases). Looked up from germline, CDR1 is LGHNA and CDR2 is YSLEER. The CDR3 is 15 amino acids. The V end was cut by 0 bases, the J end by 3 bases, with 12 bases between. CDR3 sequence: CASSQDFTGVYEQYF. CDR3 in DNA: TGCGCCAGCAGCCAAGATTTTACGGGAGTCTACGAGCAGTACTTC.

V and J are TRBV28 and TRBJ2-5; 7 nucleotides match TRBD2. V lost 6 bases to trimming and J lost 4 bases; unmatched junction nucleotides: 11. Germline V gene sequence: CDR1 MDHEN, CDR2 SYDVKM. The CDR3 contains 15 residues. CDR3 loop: CASSRLAGEVETQYF. In nucleotides, the CDR3 is TGTGCCAGCAGCCGTCTTGCGGGAGAAGTAGAGACCCAGTACTTC.

A single count supports this clone. The rearrangement joins TRBV2 to TRBJ1-3, with D possibly TRBD1 on 5 matching bases. CDR1 is SNHLY, CDR2 FYNNEI, per germline. The V end was cut by 3 bases, the J end by 2 bases, with 14 bases between. The CDR3 is 16 amino acids. Here the CDR3 DNA reads TGTGCCAGCAGTGACCAGGGCGCCCAAGCTGGAAACACCATATATTTT. Amino acid sequence: CASSDQGAQAGNTIYF.

The rearrangement joins TRBV29-1 to TRBJ2-7; D remains ambiguous. This CDR3 contains 12 residues. CDR1 and CDR2 from the germline V gene are SQVTM and ANQGSEA. V was pared by 1 base and J by 6 bases, with 10 bases between. CDR3 residues: CSVEVPVSEQYF. DNA for the CDR3: TGCAGCGTTGAAGTTCCAGTATCCGAGCAGTACTTC.

The chain joins TRBV28 to TRBJ1-1, with D perhaps matching TRBD1 (5 bases). Trimming cost V 10 bases and J 5 bases, with 17 bases left between them. This CDR3 comprises 13 residues. Germline V lookup: CDR1 MDHEN, CDR2 SYDVKM. CDR3 loop: CATKGTGWTEAFF. The CDR3 DNA is TGTGCCACAAAGGGGACGGGGTGGACTGAAGCTTTCTTT.

The genes are TRBV14 and TRBJ2-1; tentative D call: TRBD2 (6 bases). With 4 bases removed from V and 2 bases from J, the gap between germline ends came to 12 bases. Per germline, CDR1 SGHDN and CDR2 FVKESK. The CDR3 has 15 amino acids. The CDR3 spells CASSPRDLPYNEQFF. The CDR3 nucleotides are TGTGCCAGCAGCCCCCGGGACTTGCCCTACAATGAGCAGTTCTTC.

V is TRBV20-1 and J is TRBJ2-5, with D possibly TRBD2 on 7 matching bases. The CDR3 covers 11 residues. Germline CDR1 reads DFQATT; CDR2 reads SNEGSKA (reference sequence). Trimming took off 3 bases at V and 11 bases at J, with 13 bases between the two ends. CDR3: CSASRGDKQYF. CDR3 DNA sequence: TGCAGTGCTAGCCGGGGGGACAAGCAGTACTTC.

The DNA for the CDR3 is TGCGCCAGCAGCCAAAACGATGGACTAGCGGATTACAATGAGCAGTTCTTC. Protein product: CASSQNDGLADYNEQFF. V gene TRBV4-3 combines with J gene TRBJ2-1; TRBD2 agrees at 10 bases. The CDR3 loop spans 17 amino acids. CDR1 LGHNA and CDR2 YSLEER come from the germline V gene. Losses at the gene ends were 2 bases for V and 4 bases for J; bases not matched to a gene: 8.

V gene TRBV28 combines with J gene TRBJ2-2, with 9 bases aligning to TRBD2. Germline CDR1 MDHEN, CDR2 SYDVKM. Trimming at V came to 3 bases and at J to 8 bases, leaving 19 bases not matched to a gene. The CDR3 has 19 amino acids. CDR3 amino acids: CASSFPNPASGTVGGELFF. In nucleotides, the CDR3 is TGTGCCAGCAGTTTTCCCAACCCAGCTAGCGGGACAGTTGGTGGGGAGCTGTTTTTT.

V usage is TRBV9 and J usage is TRBJ2-1; 10 bases are shared with TRBD2. V shed 4 bases and J 0 bases; nucleotides not matched to a gene: 19. The CDR3 is 21 amino acids. Germline loops: CDR1 SGDLS, CDR2 YYNGEE. The CDR3 DNA is TGTGCCAGCAGCCCGCGCTTGGTAGCGGGAGGTCCCAAGAGCTCCTACAATGAGCAGTTCTTC. As protein: CASSPRLVAGGPKSSYNEQFF.

The chain is built from TRBV15 and TRBJ1-1, with D uncertain. Germline V gene data show CDR1 as LNHNV and CDR2 as YYDKDF (reference sequence). V was cut by 0 bases and J by 4 bases, with 12 bases left in between. This CDR3 spans 15 amino acids. The CDR3 spells CATSRDNLPGTEAFF. The CDR3, as DNA: TGTGCCACCAGCAGAGATAATCTACCGGGCACTGAAGCTTTCTTT.

This clone was seen only once. This rearrangement joins TRBV27 to TRBJ1-1, with 9 bases matching TRBD1. V lost 4 bases, J lost 5 bases, and 8 bases stayed unmatched. From germline, CDR1 is MNHEY and CDR2 SMNVEV (reference sequence). CDR3 length: 15 residues. CDR3 sequence (DNA): TGTGCCAGCAGTTACACGACAGGGGGGAGGACTGAAGCTTTCTTT. Translated, it gives CASSYTTGGRTEAFF.

This clone came up a few times. V usage is TRBV5-8 and J usage is TRBJ1-5; D is perhaps TRBD1 (5 bases). In germline, CDR1 is SGHTS, CDR2 YDEGEE. This CDR3 comprises 14 residues. The germline V and J ends were trimmed by 6 bases and 5 bases, with 15 bases remaining between them. DNA for the CDR3: TGTGCCAGCAACGCGTGGGGGGGGGATCAGCCCCAGCATTTT. Protein: CASNAWGGDQPQHF.

The rearrangement joins TRBV5-6 to TRBJ2-7, with D unresolved. The CDR3 has 14 residues. Trimming removed 5 bases at V and 0 bases at J, with 12 bases between. CDR1 is SGHDT, CDR2 YYEEEE, per germline. CDR3 amino acids: CASRFERISYEQYF. The DNA for the CDR3 is TGTGCCAGCAGATTCGAGCGTATCTCCTACGAGCAGTACTTC.

The gene calls are TRBV18 and TRBJ1-2; no clear D gene. The V gene's germline CDR1 is KGHSH and CDR2 LQKENI. The CDR3 length is 13 residues. Deletions cut 3 bases from V and 5 bases from J, with 10 bases between. The CDR3 loop is CASSPDGIYGYTF. The CDR3 DNA reads as TGTGCCAGCTCACCGGACGGAATATATGGCTACACCTTC.

J is TRBJ2-7 and V is TRBV19, with 14 bases identical to TRBD2. Looked up from germline, CDR1 is LNHDA and CDR2 is SQIVND (reference sequence). The V gene end was trimmed by 6 bases and the J gene end by 3 bases; junction bases not matched to a gene: 7. CDR3 size: 16 residues. CDR3 residues: CASSDGLAGGVYEQYF. Here the CDR3 DNA reads TGTGCCAGTAGCGACGGACTAGCGGGAGGAGTCTACGAGCAGTACTTC.

This chain uses TRBV5-1 with TRBJ1-1; TRBD1 matches 9 bases. This CDR3 contains 16 residues. Germline V CDR1 and CDR2: SGHRS, YFSETQ. V lost 4 bases, J lost 3 bases, and 10 bases stayed unmatched. CDR3 in amino acids: CASSQGQGSLDTEAFF. CDR3 DNA sequence: TGCGCCAGCAGCCAGGGACAGGGAAGTCTGGACACTGAAGCTTTCTTT.

V is TRBV4-2 and J is TRBJ2-6, with unresolved D. The length of the CDR3 is 16 residues. Germline CDR1 and CDR2: LGHNA and YNFKEQ. V was trimmed by 0 bases and J by 4 bases, leaving 10 bases between them. DNA for the CDR3: TGTGCCAGCAGCCAAGATTGGCTCGACGGGGCCAACGTCCTGACTTTC. Protein product: CASSQDWLDGANVLTF.

V usage is TRBV19 and J usage is TRBJ1-2; TRBD1 matches at 8 bases. The length of the CDR3 is 15 residues. V was pared by 7 bases and J by 0 bases, with 7 bases of the junction left unmatched. The V gene's germline CDR1 is LNHDA and CDR2 SQIVND (reference sequence). As DNA, the CDR3 is TGTGCCAGTAATAAACGACAGGGGCCTAACTATGGCTACACCTTC. Protein: CASNKRQGPNYGYTF.

V usage is TRBV11-3 and J usage is TRBJ2-7; D is possibly TRBD1 (6 bases). The CDR3 length is 14 residues. The germline CDR1 and CDR2 sequences are SGHNT and YENEEA. V lost 1 base and J 4 bases, leaving 11 bases between the germline ends. CDR3 bases: TGTGCCAGCAGCTTAGCATCACAGGGATACGAGCAGTACTTC. It is translated as CASSLASQGYEQYF.

This clone was detected only a few times. This sequence joins TRBV5-1 and TRBJ2-7; 7 nucleotides agree with TRBD1. Germline lookup yields CDR1 SGHRS and CDR2 YFSETQ. Trimming removed 4 bases from V and 2 bases from J; junction bases left unmatched: 6. The CDR3 consists of 14 residues. The CDR3 loop is CASSGDSLTYEQYF. The CDR3 DNA reads as TGCGCCAGCAGCGGGGACAGCTTAACCTACGAGCAGTACTTC.

This CDR3 reads CASSSGTGDYEAFF. CDR3 coding DNA: TGTGCCAGCAGCTCCGGGACAGGGGATTATGAAGCTTTCTTT. The genes are TRBV7-6 and TRBJ1-1; 10 bases are shared with TRBD1. With V trimmed by 4 bases and J by 7 bases, 6 bases remained unmatched. The germline V gene has CDR1 SGHVS and CDR2 FNYEAQ. CDR3 size: 14 residues.

The chain joins TRBV7-3 to TRBJ2-3; D unclear. The CDR3 extends over 14 amino acids. CDR1 and CDR2 from the germline V gene are SGHTA and FQGTGA. Trimming took 1 base from V and 5 from J, leaving 10 bases between them. This chain's CDR3 is CASSLRPHGDTQYF. The CDR3 nucleotides are TGTGCCAGCAGCTTAAGACCCCACGGAGATACGCAGTATTTT.

The gene calls are TRBV27 and TRBJ2-7; tentatively, D is TRBD1 (6 bases). Germline loops: CDR1 MNHEY, CDR2 SMNVEV (reference sequence). This CDR3 region has 13 residues. The V end was cut by 3 bases, the J end by 5 bases, with 11 bases between. The CDR3 region is CASSLGARNEQYF. The CDR3 DNA reads as TGTGCCAGCAGTTTGGGGGCTAGGAACGAGCAGTACTTC.

J is TRBJ2-7 and V is TRBV11-2; 14 nucleotides match TRBD2. This CDR3 is built from 16 residues. CDR1 and CDR2 from the germline V gene are SGHAT and FQNNGV. V lost 3 bases and J lost 4; bases outside the gene matches: 5. CDR3 loop: CASSLGTSGGLYEQYF. The CDR3 DNA follows: TGTGCCAGCAGCTTGGGGACTAGCGGGGGTTTATACGAGCAGTACTTC.

This chain connects TRBV6-5 to TRBJ1-2; D is perhaps TRBD1 (6 bases). Trimming removed 0 bases at V and 8 bases at J, with 16 bases between. The germline CDR1 and CDR2 sequences are MNHEY and SVGAGI. There are 15 residues in the CDR3. CDR3 residues: CASSYSRTASSGYTF. Here the CDR3 DNA reads TGTGCCAGCAGTTACTCCAGGACAGCCTCTAGCGGCTACACCTTC.

This clone was counted only a few times. The chain joins TRBV9 to TRBJ2-3, with D unclear. Trimming cost V 1 base and J 0 bases, with 6 bases left between them. Germline V gene lookup returns CDR1 SGDLS and CDR2 YYNGEE. The CDR3 is 14 amino acids. The CDR3 region has the DNA TGTGCCAGCAGCGTACACCCAAGCACAGATACGCAGTATTTT. Translation: CASSVHPSTDTQYF. The entire variable domain, with the rest obtained from reference TRBV9 and TRBJ2-3, is as follows: DSGVTQTPKHLITATGQRVTLRCSPRSGDLSVYWYQQSLDQGLQFLIQYYNGEERAKGNILERFSAQQFPDLHSELNLSSLELGDSALYFCASSVHPSTDTQYFGPGTRLTVL.

The rearrangement links TRBV4-3 to TRBJ1-4; TRBD1 aligns across 8 bases. J gave up 4 bases and V 4 bases, and 5 bases lay outside the gene matches. The germline V gene has CDR1 LGHNA and CDR2 YSLEER. This CDR3 is built from 15 residues. The CDR3 reads CASSRQTGDNEKLFF. The CDR3 coding sequence is TGCGCCAGCAGCCGACAGACAGGGGATAATGAAAAACTGTTTTTT.